This TCR beta chain derives from a study of blood T cell repertoires in COVID-19. Study summary: The United States, Italy and Spain were the sources of the acute and convalescent COVID-19 samples. The cDNA or gDNA used as material had been derived from T cells, B-cell-depleted T cells, or PBMCs.

Per the original data handling: Amplified reference gene primers provided the basis for estimating nucleated cell counts. The table came from immunoSEQ multiplex PCR; TCRdb's copy has only in-frame clones and leaves some out. For V, J and clone size, that table is used; D and trimming come from the DNA. Among almost 95,000 clones listed, roughly 72% were seen once. Germline V lookup: CDR1 MGHDK, CDR2 SYGVNS. V was pared by 2 bases and J by 4 bases, with 6 bases of the junction left unmatched. The CDR3 runs to 17 residues. Sequenced input: peripheral blood. The rearrangement joins TRBV25-1 to TRBJ2-3, with TRBD2 matching over 13 bases. The origin of this receptor is a woman aged 55-70 years in a cohort sampled during active or convalescent COVID-19. For the CDR3, the DNA is TGTGCCAGCAGTGAACTAACTAGCGGGGGGGAGGCAGATACGCAGTATTTT. Its translation is CASSELTSGGEADTQYF.